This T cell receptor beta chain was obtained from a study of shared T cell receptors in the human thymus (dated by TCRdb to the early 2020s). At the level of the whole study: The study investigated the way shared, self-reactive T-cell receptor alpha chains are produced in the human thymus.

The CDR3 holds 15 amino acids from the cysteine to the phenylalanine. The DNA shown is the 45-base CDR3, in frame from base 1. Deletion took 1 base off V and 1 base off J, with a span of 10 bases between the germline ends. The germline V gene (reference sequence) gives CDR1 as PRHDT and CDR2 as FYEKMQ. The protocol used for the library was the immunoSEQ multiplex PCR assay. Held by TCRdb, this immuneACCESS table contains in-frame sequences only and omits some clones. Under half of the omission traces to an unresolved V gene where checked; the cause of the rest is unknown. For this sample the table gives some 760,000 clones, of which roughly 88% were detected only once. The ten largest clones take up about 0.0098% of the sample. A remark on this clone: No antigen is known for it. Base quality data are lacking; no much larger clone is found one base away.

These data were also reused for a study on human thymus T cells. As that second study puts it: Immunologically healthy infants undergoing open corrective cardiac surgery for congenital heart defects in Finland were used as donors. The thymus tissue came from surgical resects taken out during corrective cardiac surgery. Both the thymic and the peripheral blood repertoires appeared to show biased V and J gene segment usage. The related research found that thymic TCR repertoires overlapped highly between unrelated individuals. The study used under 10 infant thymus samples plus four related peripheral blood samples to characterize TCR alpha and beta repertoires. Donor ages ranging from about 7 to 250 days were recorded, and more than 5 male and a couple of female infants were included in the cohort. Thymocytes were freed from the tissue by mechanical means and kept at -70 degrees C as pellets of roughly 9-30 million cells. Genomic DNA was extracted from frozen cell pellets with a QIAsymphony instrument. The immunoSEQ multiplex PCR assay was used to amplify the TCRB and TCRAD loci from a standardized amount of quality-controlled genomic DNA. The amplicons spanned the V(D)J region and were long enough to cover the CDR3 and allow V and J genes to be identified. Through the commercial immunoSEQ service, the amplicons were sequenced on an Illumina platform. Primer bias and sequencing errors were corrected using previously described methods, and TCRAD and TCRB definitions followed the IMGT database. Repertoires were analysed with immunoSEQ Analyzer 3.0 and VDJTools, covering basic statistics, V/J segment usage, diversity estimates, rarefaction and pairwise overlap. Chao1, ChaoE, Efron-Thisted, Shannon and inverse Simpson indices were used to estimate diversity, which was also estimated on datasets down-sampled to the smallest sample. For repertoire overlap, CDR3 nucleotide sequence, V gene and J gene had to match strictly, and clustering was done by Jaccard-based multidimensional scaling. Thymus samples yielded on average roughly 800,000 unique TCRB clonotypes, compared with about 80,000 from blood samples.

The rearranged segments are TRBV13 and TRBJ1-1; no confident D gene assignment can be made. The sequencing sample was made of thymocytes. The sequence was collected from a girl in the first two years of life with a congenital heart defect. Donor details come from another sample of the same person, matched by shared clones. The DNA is TGTGCCAGCAGCTTAGCGGAACAGACGAACACTGAAGCTTTCTTT. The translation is CASSLAEQTNTEAFF.